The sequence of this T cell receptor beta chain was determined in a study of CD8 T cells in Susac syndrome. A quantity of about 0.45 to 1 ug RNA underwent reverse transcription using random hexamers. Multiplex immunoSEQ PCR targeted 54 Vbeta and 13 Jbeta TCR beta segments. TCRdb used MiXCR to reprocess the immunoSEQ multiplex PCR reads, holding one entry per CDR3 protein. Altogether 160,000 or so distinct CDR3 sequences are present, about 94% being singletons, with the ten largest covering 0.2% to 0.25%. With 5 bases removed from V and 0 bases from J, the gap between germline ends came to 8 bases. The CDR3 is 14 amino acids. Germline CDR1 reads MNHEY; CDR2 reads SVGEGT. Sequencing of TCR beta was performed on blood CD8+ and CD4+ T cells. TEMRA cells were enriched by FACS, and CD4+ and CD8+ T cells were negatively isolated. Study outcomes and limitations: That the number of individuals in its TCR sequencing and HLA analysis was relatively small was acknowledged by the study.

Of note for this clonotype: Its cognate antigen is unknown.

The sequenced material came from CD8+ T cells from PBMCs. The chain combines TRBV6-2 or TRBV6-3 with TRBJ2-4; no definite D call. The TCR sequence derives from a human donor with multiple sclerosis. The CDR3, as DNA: TGTGCCAGCAGTCCCCAGCCAGCCAAAAACATTCAGTACTTC. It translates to CASSPQPAKNIQYF.